A selection of T cell receptor beta chains follows, all from one sample in a study of blood T cell repertoires in COVID-19. The method was immunoSEQ multiplex PCR; TCRdb's version includes in-frame clones alone and lacks a portion of them. The data contain 50,000 to 55,000 clones, 86% of them seen just once; the ten biggest clones take up 11% to 15%. The sample consisted of peripheral blood. The receptors originated from a man aged 65 to 85 with acute or convalescent COVID-19. CDR3s include the opening cysteine and the closing phenylalanine or tryptophan. Each record gives: V gene, clone size, D gene, J gene, CDR3 protein, CDR3 DNA. D genes are given only for firm matches. Part of the rows lack a size; the others show once, few, many or a class for expanded clones.

>TRBV14|.|TRBD1|TRBJ2-5
CASSNQGAGETQYF
TGTGCCAGCAGCAACCAGGGGGCGGGGGAGACCCAGTACTTC
>TRBV12-5|.|TRBD2|TRBJ2-5
CASGLLGLAGLDPQETQYF
TGTGCTAGTGGTTTGCTTGGACTAGCGGGACTAGACCCTCAAGAGACCCAGTACTTC
>TRBV7-8|.|.|TRBJ1-3
CASSLQVQGSGNTIYF
TGTGCCAGCAGCTTACAAGTGCAGGGGAGTGGAAACACCATATATTTT
>TRBV24-1|.|TRBD1|TRBJ2-3
CATRSGTATDTQYF
TGTGCCACCAGATCCGGGACAGCTACAGATACGCAGTATTTT
>TRBV28|.|.|TRBJ1-1
CASSSGRAAFF
TGTGCCAGCAGTTCGGGCAGGGCAGCTTTCTTT
>TRBV4-3|.|.|TRBJ1-4
CASSQDSRPGSNEKLFF
TGCGCCAGCAGCCAAGATTCCCGGCCAGGCTCTAATGAAAAACTGTTTTTT
>TRBV7-2|.|TRBD1|TRBJ1-1
CASLTGGSDTEAFF
TGTGCCAGCTTAACAGGGGGGAGTGACACTGAAGCTTTCTTT
>TRBV6-5|.|TRBD1|TRBJ1-2
CASSYSGQGTSGYTF
TGTGCCAGCAGTTACTCGGGACAGGGTACTAGTGGCTACACCTTC
>TRBV11-2|.|TRBD1|TRBJ2-1
CASSGLTGGGYNEQFF
TGTGCCAGCAGCGGTTTGACAGGGGGCGGCTACAATGAGCAGTTCTTC
>TRBV7-9|.|TRBD1|TRBJ1-1
CASSSRLTGEDTEAFF
TGTGCCAGCAGCTCCCGGTTAACAGGGGAGGACACTGAAGCTTTCTTT
>TRBV25-1|few|.|TRBJ2-1
CASQYERVADGSYNEQFF
TGTGCCAGCCAATACGAAAGAGTCGCGGATGGCTCCTACAATGAGCAGTTCTTC
>TRBV29-1|.|.|TRBJ2-3
CSSRSGYTDTQYF
TGCAGCAGTCGTAGCGGCTACACAGATACGCAGTATTTT
>TRBV2|.|.|TRBJ2-2
CASSEFLAGTGELFF
TGTGCCAGCAGTGAATTCCTGGCAGGCACCGGGGAGCTGTTTTTT
>TRBV2|.|.|TRBJ1-1
CASSGQGSQTEAFF
TGTGCCAGCAGTGGGCAGGGGAGTCAGACTGAAGCTTTCTTT
>TRBV4-3|.|.|TRBJ1-2
CASSQDRQRGYGYTF
TGCGCCAGCAGCCAAGATCGGCAGAGAGGCTATGGCTACACCTTC
>TRBV28|.|TRBD2|TRBJ2-3
CASTHRTSAPDTQYF
TGTGCCAGCACCCATCGGACTAGCGCCCCAGATACGCAGTATTTT
>TRBV7-9|.|TRBD2|TRBJ2-1
CASSPRSGGENEQFF
TGTGCCAGCAGCCCGAGGAGCGGGGGGGAGAATGAGCAGTTCTTC
>TRBV7-6|.|.|TRBJ2-5
CASSLRGGKETQYF
TGTGCCAGCAGCTTGAGGGGGGGAAAAGAGACCCAGTACTTC
>TRBV27|.|TRBD2|TRBJ2-2
CASSLEAGDYTGELFF
TGTGCCAGCAGTTTAGAAGCGGGAGATTACACCGGGGAGCTGTTTTTT
>TRBV12-3/TRBV12-4|.|.|TRBJ2-7
CASSVLYEQYF
TGTGCCAGCAGTGTACTGTACGAGCAGTACTTC
>TRBV6-5|.|.|TRBJ2-1
CASRQTTVEQFF
TGTGCCAGCAGGCAAACCACAGTTGAGCAGTTCTTC
>TRBV5-1|.|TRBD1|TRBJ2-3
CASLGQGRGDTQYF
TGCGCCAGCCTCGGACAGGGTCGAGGAGATACGCAGTATTTT
>TRBV6-6|once|TRBD1|TRBJ2-2
CASRPGQGATGELFF
TGTGCCAGCAGGCCGGGACAGGGGGCGACCGGGGAGCTGTTTTTT
>TRBV5-1|.|TRBD2|TRBJ2-1
CASSFTSGSGNEQFF
TGCGCCAGCAGCTTCACTAGCGGGAGCGGAAATGAGCAGTTCTTC
>TRBV28|.|.|TRBJ1-2
CASSPRGGYGYTF
TGTGCCAGCAGCCCTCGGGGGGGCTATGGCTACACCTTC
>TRBV2|.|.|TRBJ2-3
CASTVQTSTDTQYF
TGTGCCAGCACCGTCCAGACTAGCACAGATACGCAGTATTTT
>TRBV5-1|.|.|TRBJ1-6
CASRVAFRGNSPLHF
TGCGCCAGCAGGGTGGCATTTAGGGGTAATTCACCCCTCCACTTT
>TRBV24-1|.|TRBD1|TRBJ1-5
CATSDSGGQGGSNSNQPQHF
TGTGCCACCAGTGATAGTGGGGGACAGGGGGGCAGTAATAGCAATCAGCCCCAGCATTTT
>TRBV7-2|.|.|TRBJ1-6
CASSLRAGNNSPLHF
TGTGCCAGCAGCTTAAGGGCAGGGAATAATTCACCCCTCCACTTT
>TRBV9|.|.|TRBJ2-7
CASSVTSSYEQYF
TGTGCCAGCAGCGTTACTAGTTCCTACGAGCAGTACTTC
>TRBV11-3|few|.|TRBJ1-1
CASSFPPRRDTEAFF
TGTGCCAGCAGCTTCCCCCCTCGGAGGGACACTGAAGCTTTCTTT